Each of the 15 T cell receptor beta chains below was sequenced from the same sample in a study of blood T cell repertoires in COVID-19. This table comes from immunoSEQ multiplex PCR, and its TCRdb copy is limited to in-frame clones, with some not included. The sample carries more than 95,000 clones, approximately 80% recorded once. Sequencing used peripheral blood. The receptors were gathered from a man aged 55-75 years with acute or convalescent COVID-19.

The chain has TRBV29-1 and TRBJ1-1; no clear D gene. The germline V gene encodes CDR1 SQVTM and CDR2 ANQGSEA. Trimming pared 1 base from V and 0 bases from J, leaving 6 bases between. The CDR3 has 13 amino acids. The CDR3 DNA follows: TGCAGCGTTGAAGTACAGTTGAACACTGAAGCTTTCTTT. As protein: CSVEVQLNTEAFF.

This chain connects TRBV6-2 or TRBV6-3 to TRBJ2-3, with unresolved D. There are 13 residues in the CDR3. V lost 2 bases and J 5 bases, leaving 8 bases between the germline ends. Germline-derived CDR1 and CDR2 are MNHEY and SVGEGT. The CDR3 reads CASSYQTGDTQYF. The CDR3 nucleotides are TGTGCCAGCAGTTACCAGACGGGAGATACGCAGTATTTT.

The CDR3 region is CASSSQGPYGYTF. CDR3 coding DNA: TGTGCCAGCAGCTCTCAGGGGCCCTATGGCTACACCTTC. The gene calls are TRBV9 and TRBJ1-2; weak D call: TRBD1 (6 bases). Trimming took 4 bases from V and 4 from J, leaving 11 bases between them. The germline V gene has CDR1 SGDLS and CDR2 YYNGEE. The CDR3 is 13 residues long.

This chain joins TRBV9 and TRBJ1-1; 9 nucleotides align to TRBD1. Germline V lookup: CDR1 SGDLS, CDR2 YYNGEE. The V gene end was trimmed by 0 bases and the J gene end by 4 bases; junction bases not matched to a gene: 7. This CDR3 has 16 residues. The CDR3: CASSVAPGQGRTEAFF. The CDR3 nucleotides read TGTGCCAGCAGCGTAGCCCCGGGACAGGGTCGCACTGAAGCTTTCTTT.

The CDR3 protein is CASTMTSGGADEQFF. The CDR3, as DNA: TGTGCCAGCACTATGACTAGCGGGGGGGCGGATGAGCAGTTCTTC. The J gene is TRBJ2-1, the V gene TRBV2; the match to TRBD2 covers 14 bases. CDR1 is SNHLY and CDR2 is FYNNEI in the germline V gene. The CDR3 is made up of 15 amino acids. With 7 bases clipped from V and 8 bases from J, the junction kept 7 bases outside the gene matches.

The CDR3 protein is CASSHRRTGSQPQHF. As DNA, the CDR3 is TGCGCCAGCAGCCACCGGAGGACAGGGAGTCAGCCCCAGCATTTT. The chain joins TRBV4-1 to TRBJ1-5; the match to TRBD1 covers 8 bases. V shed 3 bases and J 6 bases; nucleotides not matched to a gene: 7. The CDR3 has 15 amino acids. Germline V gene data show CDR1 as MGHRA and CDR2 as YSYEKL.

The rearrangement joins TRBV4-3 to TRBJ2-3, with D maybe TRBD2 (7 bases). The CDR3 covers 18 residues. V was trimmed by 1 base and J by 2 bases, leaving 19 bases between them. CDR1 is LGHNA, CDR2 YSLEER, per germline. This chain's CDR3 is CASSQVKGGNSVTDTQYF. The CDR3 DNA reads as TGCGCCAGCAGCCAAGTCAAGGGGGGGAACTCGGTCACAGATACGCAGTATTTT.

The chain carries TRBV5-1 and TRBJ2-7; weak D call: TRBD1 (5 bases). V lost 3 bases and J 2 bases, leaving 9 bases between the germline ends. The V gene's germline CDR1 is SGHRS and CDR2 YFSETQ. The CDR3 has 13 amino acids. The CDR3 sequence: CASSYGQAYEQYF. CDR3 DNA sequence: TGCGCCAGCAGCTACGGACAAGCCTACGAGCAGTACTTC.

Comment on this clone: Other DNA sequences in the sample encode the same CDR3. This chain links TRBV5-1 with TRBJ2-1; tentative D call: TRBD1 (5 bases). V gave up 0 bases and J gave up 6 bases, with 7 bases separating them. Germline V gene data show CDR1 as SGHRS and CDR2 as YFSETQ. The CDR3 covers 13 residues. Here the CDR3 DNA reads TGCGCCAGCAGCTTGGGACAGATCAATGAGCAGTTCTTC. Protein sequence: CASSLGQINEQFF. Complete variable domain (other parts from reference TRBV5-1 and TRBJ2-1): KAGVTQTPRYLIKTRGQQVTLSCSPISGHRSVSWYQQTPGQGLQFLFEYFSETQRNKGNFPGRFSGRQFSNSRSEMNVSTLELGDSALYLCASSLGQINEQFFGPGTRLTVL.

This chain joins TRBV11-2 and TRBJ1-3, with D perhaps matching TRBD1 (5 bases). The CDR3 extends over 16 amino acids. Trimming cost V 0 bases and J 2 bases, with 11 bases left between them. In germline, CDR1 is SGHAT, CDR2 FQNNGV. CDR3 protein: CASSLESGGTGNTIYF. The CDR3 nucleotides read TGTGCCAGCAGCTTAGAGAGCGGGGGGACTGGAAACACCATATATTTT.

This chain links TRBV11-3 with TRBJ2-2, with a tentative D call TRBD1 (5 bases). With 4 bases removed from V and 5 bases from J, the gap between germline ends came to 14 bases. The CDR3 totals 15 residues. Germline V CDR1 and CDR2: SGHNT, YENEEA. The CDR3 nucleotides read TGTGCCAGCAGCTCACAATCAGGGTTAACCGGGGAGCTGTTTTTT. It yields the protein CASSSQSGLTGELFF.

The rearrangement joins TRBV1 to TRBJ1-1; the table's D call, TRBD1, was not checked against the DNA. TRBV1 counts as a pseudogene. The CDR3 has 18 residues. The CDR3 here is CTSSQGRTGGRGNTEAFF. The CDR3 DNA follows: TGCACCAGCAGCCAGGGCCGGACAGGGGGCAGGGGGAACACTGAAGCTTTCTTT.

Points on this clone: This same CDR3 is encoded by further DNA sequences in the sample. The genes are TRBV18 and TRBJ2-5; TRBD1 aligns across 10 bases. Germline lookup yields CDR1 KGHSH and CDR2 LQKENI. Unmatched junction bases numbered 3, after V lost 3 bases and J lost 5 bases. This CDR3 region has 14 residues. CDR3 amino acids: CASSPGQGGETQYF. Written as DNA, the CDR3 is TGTGCCAGCTCACCTGGACAGGGGGGGGAGACCCAGTACTTC.

This chain joins TRBV2 and TRBJ1-5; 9 bases fit TRBD1. The CDR3 runs to 15 residues. Trimming cost V 6 bases and J 0 bases; bases outside gene matches: 3. Germline V gene lookup returns CDR1 SNHLY and CDR2 FYNNEI. In DNA, the CDR3 is TGTGCCAGCAGATTGGACAGGGGTAGCAATCAGCCCCAGCATTTT. This translates into CASRLDRGSNQPQHF.

The chain carries TRBV6-6 and TRBJ2-5; 14 nucleotides agree with TRBD2. The CDR3 has 16 residues. Germline CDR1 MNHNY, CDR2 SVGAGI (reference sequence). Losses at the gene ends were 6 bases for V and 5 bases for J; bases not matched to a gene: 8. CDR3 in DNA: TGTGCCAGCAGCCTCGGGACTAGCGGGAGTTGGGAGACCCAGTACTTC. It encodes CASSLGTSGSWETQYF.